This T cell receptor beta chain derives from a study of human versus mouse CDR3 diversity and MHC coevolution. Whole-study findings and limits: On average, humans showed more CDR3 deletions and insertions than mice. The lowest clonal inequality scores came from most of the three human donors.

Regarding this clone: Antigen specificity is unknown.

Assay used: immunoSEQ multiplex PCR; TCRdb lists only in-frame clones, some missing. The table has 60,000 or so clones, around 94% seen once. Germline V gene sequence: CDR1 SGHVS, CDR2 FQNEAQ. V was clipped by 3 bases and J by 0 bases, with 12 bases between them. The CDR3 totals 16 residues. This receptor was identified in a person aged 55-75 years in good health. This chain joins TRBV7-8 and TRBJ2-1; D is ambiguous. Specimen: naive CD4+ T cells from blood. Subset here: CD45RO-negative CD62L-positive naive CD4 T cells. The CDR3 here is CASSFGSLSSYNEQFF. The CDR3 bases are TGTGCCAGCAGCTTCGGTAGCCTTAGCTCCTACAATGAGCAGTTCTTC. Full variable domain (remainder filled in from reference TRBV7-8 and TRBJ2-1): GAGVSQSPRYKVAKRGQDVALRCDPISGHVSLFWYQQALGQGPEFLTYFQNEAQLDKSGLPSDRFFAERPEGSVSTLKIQRTQQEDSAVYLCASSFGSLSSYNEQFFGPGTRLTVL.